This is a list of T cell receptor beta chains from one sample in a study of blood T cell repertoires in COVID-19. Assay: immunoSEQ multiplex PCR; the TCRdb copy retains only in-frame clones and omits some. The sample shows 45,000 to 60,000 clones, roughly four fifths of them seen only once. The sequencing input was peripheral blood. The receptors originated from a woman aged 60-70 years with acute or convalescent COVID-19. CDR3s include the opening cysteine and the closing phenylalanine or tryptophan. Each record gives: V gene, J gene, CDR3 protein.

>TRBV7-9|TRBJ2-7
CASSLRGTRGSYEQYF
>TRBV27|TRBJ1-2
CASSLRRAANYGYTF
>TRBV3-1/TRBV3-2|TRBJ2-1
CASSQGSGRDNEQFF
>TRBV6-4|TRBJ2-1
CASSDSAVAGSDPRSYNEQFF
>TRBV7-3|TRBJ2-1
CASSLGTRNEQFF
>TRBV27|TRBJ1-3
CASSFGVGNTIYF
>TRBV7-9|TRBJ2-7
CASGTVVREQYF
>TRBV6-2/TRBV6-3|TRBJ2-7
CASSRPSGGSYEQYF
>TRBV12-5|TRBJ1-1
CASGLGLNTEAFF
>TRBV24-1|TRBJ2-1
CATSDGTGLSYNEQFF
>TRBV4-2|TRBJ1-1
CASSQEYKNTEAFF
>TRBV24-1|TRBJ1-5
CATSDSYQPQHF
>TRBV7-3|TRBJ2-1
CASSLRRTPGLDEQFF
>TRBV5-5|TRBJ1-1
CASSVQGTAVLMNTEAFF
>TRBV9|TRBJ1-6
CASSVEDGNNSPLHF
>TRBV28|TRBJ1-1
CASSLGRNTEAFF